This T cell receptor (beta chain) was documented in a study of patients and donors after allogeneic stem cell transplantation (dated by TCRdb to the early 2020s). The CDR3, cysteine through phenylalanine, is 14 amino acids long. Just CDR3 DNA is preserved here, 42 bases in frame from base 1. Deletion took 5 bases off V and 2 bases off J, with a span of 10 bases between the germline ends. Looking up the germline V gene (reference sequence) yields CDR1 MNHEY and CDR2 SMNVEV. Library preparation employed RT-PCR. TCRdb lists the instrument as NextSeq 550. TCRdb took the public reads, trimmed them with fastp at Q25, ran MiXCR for clone calling and kept in-frame beta chains. CDR3 protein sequences are deduplicated, and each keeps its most common genes and DNA. A total of 920,000 or so distinct CDR3 sequences appear in this sample, roughly 17% of them only once. Around 6% of the sample belongs to the ten largest clones.

This clonotype was observed a few times. What this receptor recognizes is not known. One base away there is no much larger clone; base qualities are not given. Material: blood, either unsorted or a sorted T cell fraction (not recorded which). The sequence was obtained from a human donor who was either an allogeneic HSCT recipient or a stem cell or donor lymphocyte infusion donor (not recorded which). It is not recorded whose cells these are; they may come from a transplant donor. This chain joins TRBV27 to TRBJ1-5; no D segment can be confidently identified. This receptor has the CDR3 CASSVRLGNQPQHF. The sequenced DNA is TGTGCCAGCAGTGTAAGATTGGGCAATCAGCCCCAGCATTTT.